These 3 T cell receptor beta chains originate from one sample sequenced in a study of early T cells in non-severe SARS-CoV-2 infection. Each CDR3 protein is one row after TCRdb ran MiXCR on the 5' RACE reads. The table records some 98,000 distinct CDR3 sequences, approximately 16% of them present only once. The specimen was whole blood. The receptors stem from an adult who was a healthcare worker with PCR-confirmed SARS-CoV-2 infection or an uninfected control (not recorded which).

This clonotype was recorded at least ten times. The gene calls are TRBV20-1 and TRBJ2-1, with D unresolved. CDR3 length: 13 residues. Germline CDR1 DFQATT, CDR2 SNEGSKA (reference sequence). Trimming removed 2 bases from V and 4 bases from J, with 9 bases in between. The DNA of the CDR3 is TGCAGTGCTAGATTCCCCAAATACAATGAGCAGTTCTTC. This sequence encodes CSARFPKYNEQFF.

This clonotype was observed a few times. This chain links TRBV7-8 with TRBJ2-3; TRBD2 agrees at 10 bases. Germline V gives CDR1 SGHVS, CDR2 FQNEAQ. V dropped 5 bases and J dropped 4; count of bases not matched to a gene: 9. The CDR3 runs to 16 residues. The CDR3 protein is CASSLWTSGKADTQYF. The CDR3 DNA is TGTGCCAGCAGCCTATGGACTAGCGGTAAAGCAGATACGCAGTATTTT.

DNA for the CDR3: TGTGCTAGTGGTTGGAAGGGGCCCCAAGCGGGGGAGCAGTACTTC. Amino acid sequence: CASGWKGPQAGEQYF. The gene calls are TRBV12-5 and TRBJ2-7; TRBD2 agrees at 7 bases. Germline V lookup: CDR1 LGHNT, CDR2 FRNRAP. With V trimmed by 4 bases and J by 7 bases, 13 bases remained unmatched. CDR3 size: 15 residues.